This T cell receptor beta chain was retrieved from a study of blood T cell repertoires in COVID-19. Looking at the study overall: T cells, B-cell-depleted T cells, or PBMCs provided the cDNA or gDNA that served as material.

The method was immunoSEQ multiplex PCR; TCRdb's version includes in-frame clones alone and lacks a portion of them. The repertoire consists of roughly 73,000 clones, with over 85% occurring once and the leading ten covering 1.3% to 1.5%. The TCR was taken from a man between 50 and 59 years old with acute or convalescent COVID-19. Source material: peripheral blood.

CDR3 DNA: TGTGCCAGCAGCTTAGATGGTGGGGGGATAGGGGGCTACTACAATGAGCAGTTCTTC. Its protein is CASSLDGGGIGGYYNEQFF. This chain uses TRBV7-9 with TRBJ2-1, with D perhaps matching TRBD1 (7 bases). The germline V gene has CDR1 SEHNR and CDR2 FQNEAQ (reference sequence). Trimming removed 1 base at V and 3 bases at J, with 22 bases between. CDR3 size: 19 residues.